The entry below describes one TCR beta chain. Germline CDR1 is LGHNA and CDR2 is YSLEER. The CDR3 consists of 16 residues. V lost 1 base to trimming and J lost 4 bases, with 14 bases between them. This record comes from a study of blood T cell repertoires in COVID-19. Study details: Sites across the United States, Italy and Spain contributed samples from acute and convalescent COVID-19. Sources were T cells, B-cell-depleted T cells, or PBMCs; the material itself was cDNA or gDNA.

Produced via immunoSEQ multiplex PCR; TCRdb's table is partial and in-frame only. The data contain 35,000 to 40,000 clones, 65% to 85% of them seen just once; the ten biggest clones take up about 31%. The receptor comes from a man older than 75 with active or convalescent COVID-19. The rearrangement uses TRBV4-3 and TRBJ1-3; D not certain. What was sequenced was peripheral blood. The CDR3 sequence is CASSQVSHRSGNTIYF. CDR3 in DNA: TGCGCCAGCAGCCAAGTTTCTCACAGATCCGGAAACACCATATATTTT.